There are many counts of the clone carrying this T cell receptor beta chain. Its antigen is not known. The TCR beta CDR3 regions underwent amplification using RNA transcripts as the source. Researchers ran a first-round RT-PCR on the TCR CDR3 using the HTBI primer set. A single record per CDR3 protein comes from TCRdb applying MiXCR to the multiplex PCR reads. The profile covers about 200,000 distinct CDR3 sequences, with around 16% appearing a single time and roughly 50% taken by the ten largest. The data were taken from a study of T cells in Graves' hyperthyroidism and ophthalmopathy. Study conclusions and caveats: Among thyroid clonotypes expanded above 0.001, most also appeared in blood.

CDR1 is SGHTA and CDR2 is FQGNSA in the germline V gene. This CDR3 contains 16 residues. Trimming at V came to 5 bases and at J to 4 bases, leaving 9 bases not matched to a gene. Graves' hyperthyroidism showing no ophthalmopathy progression within 18 months was considered stable. This TCR came from a woman between 50 and 59 years old with Graves' hyperthyroidism. The material sequenced was blood. The chain recombines TRBV7-2 with TRBJ2-3; TRBD2 agrees at 10 bases. This CDR3 is CASSLSSGRSADTQYF. The DNA for the CDR3 is TGTGCCAGCAGCCTATCTAGCGGGAGAAGCGCAGATACGCAGTATTTT.